The 3 T cell receptor beta chains reported below all come from one sample, sequenced in a study of T-cell memory formation after mild COVID-19 (dated by TCRdb to the early 2020s). Receptor amplification or capture employed 5' RACE. The sequencing machine was an Illumina NovaSeq 6000. TCRdb took the public reads, trimmed them with fastp at Q25, ran MiXCR for clone calling and kept in-frame beta chains. Under each unique CDR3 protein, matching rows form one entry showing the most common genes and DNA. The sample contains around 470,000 distinct CDR3 sequences, around 19% of them found a single time. About 8.1% of the sample is held by the ten biggest clonotypes. Sequencing used PBMCs or a T cell subset sorted from them (not recorded which). These receptors were taken from an adult woman who had mild COVID-19 (a few samples of this study predate the infection). The sample titles of this study are shuffled in the database, so cell type and time point are left out; the donor was told from shared clones.

This chain connects TRBV6-2 or TRBV6-3 to TRBJ1-2, with 9 bases lining up with TRBD1. Germline V gene data show CDR1 as MNHEY and CDR2 as SVGEGT. The CDR3 length is 15 residues. Trimming removed 4 bases from V and 4 bases from J; junction bases left unmatched: 7. The CDR3 is CASSSDGQGSYGYTF. Here the CDR3 DNA reads TGTGCCAGCAGTTCAGATGGACAGGGGAGCTATGGCTACACCTTC.

This chain joins TRBV4-1 and TRBJ1-5; no firm D call. The germline V gene encodes CDR1 MGHRA and CDR2 YSYEKL. The V end was cut by 1 base, the J end by 4 bases, with 5 bases between. The CDR3 covers 13 residues. CDR3 sequence: CASSQGKNQPQHF. CDR3 coding DNA: TGCGCCAGCAGCCAAGGAAAAAATCAGCCCCAGCATTTT.

This clonotype showed up just a few times. The V call is TRBV7-2, the J call TRBJ1-4, with D maybe TRBD1 (5 bases). The V end was cut by 7 bases, the J end by 8 bases, with 17 bases between. The CDR3 sequence is 14 residues long. CDR1 is SGHTA and CDR2 is FQGNSA in the germline V gene. The CDR3 spells CASTSGGYGEKLFF. CDR3 bases: TGTGCCAGCACCTCCGGGGGTTACGGAGAAAAACTGTTTTTT.